This TCR beta chain originates from a study of CD8+ T cells in alopecia areata. Study results and caveats: Scalp specimens additionally yield sequences from normal skin's resident alphabeta T cells.

For this clone: Antigen: not known.

Germline values: CDR1 LNHNV, CDR2 YYDKDF (reference sequence). There are 13 residues in the CDR3. V lost 7 bases, J lost 4 bases, and 6 bases stayed unmatched. Extraction and reverse transcription of RNA yielded cDNA as the sequencing template. The method was immunoSEQ multiplex PCR; TCRdb's version includes in-frame clones alone and lacks a portion of them. Of about 180,000 clones listed, 67% are singletons. This TCR was sampled from a human donor with alopecia areata. Sequenced material: CD8+ T cells sorted from blood, taken at week 0. This chain links TRBV15 with TRBJ1-2; the match to TRBD1 covers 7 bases. Written as DNA, the CDR3 is TGTGCCACCACCCAGGGGGGGGGCTATGGCTACACCTTC. The encoded protein is CATTQGGGYGYTF.